This passage covers 31 T cell receptor beta chains from one sample sequenced in a study of T cells expressing NK-cell markers. TCRdb reprocessed the 5' RACE reads, with one entry per CDR3 protein and no DNA. This sample's table reports a few hundred thousand distinct CDR3 sequences. Sequencing used blood T cells: a sorted CD56 or NKG2C T cell subset, CD4+ or CD8+ T cells, or bulk PBMC T cells (not recorded which). These receptors all come from a man younger than 35 in good health.

The chain combines TRBV18 with TRBJ2-1. The length of the CDR3 is 15 residues. Germline CDR1 reads KGHSH; CDR2 reads LQKENI. CDR3 residues: CASSPPDRPTGEQFF.

The chain couples TRBV6-1 to TRBJ1-5. Looked up from germline, CDR1 is MNHNS and CDR2 is SASEGT. The CDR3 covers 14 residues. CDR3 sequence: CASMAEYSNQPQHF.

V gene TRBV6-1 combines with J gene TRBJ2-3. The CDR3 is 14 amino acids. Germline CDR1 and CDR2: MNHNS and SASEGT. CDR3 amino acids: CASGHIGISDTQYF.

CDR3 residues: CASSSDRGLGEKLFF. The chain is built from TRBV7-6 and TRBJ1-4; the D gene TCRdb calls, TRBD1, cannot be checked with no DNA. The germline gives CDR1 SGHVS, CDR2 FNYEAQ. This CDR3 spans 15 amino acids.

The gene calls are TRBV7-9 and TRBJ1-5; TCRdb lists TRBD1, though no DNA is available to test this call. This CDR3 is built from 13 residues. Germline values: CDR1 SEHNR, CDR2 FQNEAQ (reference sequence). The CDR3 reads CASGGRGHQPQHF.

The CDR3 protein is CASSSVELARFGETQYF. The chain joins TRBV7-9 to TRBJ2-5; the TCRdb D gene call, TRBD2, has no DNA to confirm it. The CDR3 runs 17 residues. Per the germline V gene, CDR1 is SEHNR and CDR2 is FQNEAQ (reference sequence).

V gene TRBV6-1 combines with J gene TRBJ2-2. Germline V gives CDR1 MNHNS, CDR2 SASEGT. CDR3 length: 14 residues. CDR3 sequence reads: CASSLSHGTGELFF.

The genes are TRBV27 and TRBJ2-7; TCRdb's D call of TRBD2 is untestable without DNA. CDR1 is MNHEY and CDR2 is SMNVEV in the germline V gene (reference sequence). CDR3 length: 16 amino acids. The CDR3 loop is CASSLAYGGRRDEQYF.

The V and J genes are TRBV11-2 and TRBJ2-2; with no DNA, the TCRdb D assignment of TRBD2 cannot be verified. CDR1 is SGHAT, CDR2 FQNNGV, per germline. The CDR3 loop spans 17 amino acids. The chain's CDR3 is CASSLGLLGLGSGELFF.

This chain connects TRBV7-9 to TRBJ2-4; the D call of TRBD2 rests on TCRdb alone, since no DNA is present to check it. Per the germline V gene, CDR1 is SEHNR and CDR2 is FQNEAQ (reference sequence). The CDR3 contains 15 residues. This CDR3 is CASSLDGLRGNIQYF.

This chain joins TRBV6-1 and TRBJ1-2; TCRdb's assignment of TRBD1 cannot be checked, as there is no DNA. Germline V CDR1 and CDR2: MNHNS, SASEGT. The CDR3 covers 14 residues. The CDR3 protein is CASSEGGAREGYTF.

This rearrangement joins TRBV10-3 to TRBJ2-1; TCRdb's D call, TRBD1, is unchecked because there is no DNA. From germline, CDR1 is ENHRY and CDR2 SYGVKD. The CDR3 loop spans 19 amino acids. This CDR3 is CAISVGTGGSPSSYNEQFF.

The chain links TRBV7-8 to TRBJ1-2; TCRdb lists TRBD1, though no DNA is available to test this call. Germline V gene data show CDR1 as SGHVS and CDR2 as FQNEAQ. The CDR3 is 15 residues long. The CDR3 protein is CASSLDREIISGYTF.

This chain connects TRBV24-1 to TRBJ2-5; TCRdb proposes TRBD2, but this gene call is untestable without DNA. The CDR3 is 15 amino acids. Germline V lookup: CDR1 KGHDR, CDR2 SFDVKD. The CDR3 protein is CATSDPLAGAGTQYF.

CDR3 sequence: CASTELYGGKAFF. The V and J genes are TRBV12-3 or TRBV12-4 and TRBJ1-1; lacking DNA, the TRBD1 call made by TCRdb goes unchecked. CDR3 length equals 13 residues.

The chain is built from TRBV4-3 and TRBJ1-6; without DNA, the TCRdb call of TRBD1 cannot be checked. The CDR3 covers 12 residues. Germline V lookup: CDR1 LGHNA, CDR2 YSLEER. The CDR3 sequence is CASSLGGSPLHF.

This sequence joins TRBV5-5 and TRBJ2-7. There are 15 residues in the CDR3. Germline CDR1 reads SGHKS; CDR2 reads YYEKEE (reference sequence). CDR3 sequence: CASSLAFTASYEQYF.

The CDR3 sequence is CASSQDTGTADEKLFF. The rearrangement uses TRBV4-3 and TRBJ1-4; TCRdb returns TRBD1, unconfirmable since there is no DNA. Per germline, CDR1 LGHNA and CDR2 YSLEER. The CDR3 has 16 residues.

CDR3 loop: CASSYQLAYSTYEQYF. The V and J genes are TRBV6-2 or TRBV6-3 and TRBJ2-7; TCRdb gives TRBD2 as the D gene, but with no DNA this cannot be confirmed. The CDR3 sequence is 16 residues long. CDR1 is MNHEY, CDR2 SVGEGT, per germline.

The V gene is TRBV5-1, the J gene TRBJ2-6; TCRdb outputs TRBD1, but without DNA this stays unchecked. This CDR3 spans 17 amino acids. CDR1 and CDR2 (germline): SGHRS, YFSETQ. The CDR3 spells CASSLSGGRSGANVLTF. Variable domain in full (rest from reference TRBV5-1 and TRBJ2-6): KAGVTQTPRYLIKTRGQQVTLSCSPISGHRSVSWYQQTPGQGLQFLFEYFSETQRNKGNFPGRFSGRQFSNSRSEMNVSTLELGDSALYLCASSLSGGRSGANVLTFGAGSRLTVL.

V usage is TRBV21-1 and J usage is TRBJ2-5. TRBV21-1 is reported as a pseudogene. The CDR3 totals 14 residues. CDR3 in amino acids: CASSKRRKQETQYF.

The chain links TRBV7-2 to TRBJ2-2. The CDR3 sequence is 16 residues long. The germline V gene encodes CDR1 SGHTA and CDR2 FQGNSA. CDR3 sequence reads: CASSLALATNTGELFF. The whole variable domain, remainder taken from reference TRBV7-2 and TRBJ2-2, is GAGVSQSPSNKVTEKGKDVELRCDPISGHTALYWYRQSLGQGLEFLIYFQGNSAPDKSGLPSDRFSAERTGGSVSTLTIQRTQQEDSAVYLCASSLALATNTGELFFGEGSRLTVL.

This chain connects TRBV5-1 to TRBJ2-2; TCRdb lists TRBD1, though no DNA is available to test this call. The CDR3 has 15 residues. The germline CDR1 and CDR2 sequences are SGHRS and YFSETQ. The CDR3 loop is CASSSPGTSTGELFF.

This chain's CDR3 is CATSEGFTSSQETQYF. This chain uses TRBV24-1 with TRBJ2-5. This CDR3 spans 16 amino acids. The germline V gene encodes CDR1 KGHDR and CDR2 SFDVKD.

CDR3 loop: CASSLAPGQSSGNTIYF. This rearrangement joins TRBV12-3 or TRBV12-4 to TRBJ1-3; TCRdb's assignment of TRBD1 cannot be checked, as there is no DNA. The CDR3 is 17 residues long.

This chain links TRBV29-1 with TRBJ1-6; TCRdb names TRBD1, which stays unverified in the absence of DNA. This CDR3 is built from 14 residues. Germline CDR1 SQVTM, CDR2 ANQGSEA. CDR3 region: CSVGGGQGGSPLHF.

V gene TRBV28 combines with J gene TRBJ2-1; TCRdb's D call, TRBD1, is unchecked because there is no DNA. This CDR3 is 12 amino acids long. CDR1 MDHEN and CDR2 SYDVKM come from the germline V gene. CDR3 protein: CAISASGNEQFF.

This chain connects TRBV20-1 to TRBJ2-1. The CDR3 is made up of 15 amino acids. Germline V gene data show CDR1 as DFQATT and CDR2 as SNEGSKA (reference sequence). The CDR3 sequence: CSASDWLSSYNEQFF.

The chain joins TRBV6-1 to TRBJ1-1; the TRBD1 assignment by TCRdb is unverifiable without DNA. The CDR3 has 18 amino acids. CDR1 and CDR2 (germline): MNHNS, SASEGT. CDR3 loop: CASSEARQGGLMNTEAFF.

The rearrangement joins TRBV28 to TRBJ2-3; the TRBD1 assignment by TCRdb is unverifiable without DNA. Germline CDR1 and CDR2: MDHEN and SYDVKM. This CDR3 is built from 14 residues. The CDR3 reads CASSWTHFTDTQYF.

J is TRBJ2-1 and V is TRBV4-1; the TRBD1 assignment by TCRdb is unverifiable without DNA. Germline V gene data show CDR1 as MGHRA and CDR2 as YSYEKL. This CDR3 contains 15 residues. CDR3: CASSQVGVLDNEQFF.